One and the same sample provided the 4 T cell receptor beta chains below, sequenced in a study of T cell repertoires in cytomegalovirus infection. Antigens of these TCRs are unknown. TCRdb itself ran the reads through MiXCR, one entry per CDR3 protein. The sample contains around 100,000 distinct CDR3 sequences, under 55% of which appear only once. Sequencing was performed on CD8+ T cells from cultured PBMCs, taken from culture after CMV antigen stimulation. All receptors come from a human donor in good health (CMV status not recorded). Some clones in this sample may be carry-over from other donors' samples.

V usage is TRBV7-2 and J usage is TRBJ2-3; 10 nucleotides match TRBD2. The CDR3 loop spans 14 amino acids. CDR1 is SGHTA, CDR2 FQGNSA, per germline. V was clipped by 6 bases and J by 1 base; unmatched bases: 1. CDR3 sequence (DNA): TGTGCCAGCAGGCTAGCGGGGGGCACAGATACGCAGTATTTT. It translates to CASRLAGGTDTQYF.

This clonotype was seen once. V and J are TRBV27 and TRBJ1-4; D unclear. Between the trimmed V and J ends, which lost 0 bases and 8 bases, there was a span of 13 bases. Germline V gene lookup returns CDR1 MNHEY and CDR2 SMNVEV (reference sequence). This CDR3 has 15 residues. CDR3 residues: CASSLSTGSGEKLFF. CDR3 DNA: TGTGCCAGCAGTTTATCGACGGGTTCGGGCGAAAAACTGTTTTTT.

This chain links TRBV7-6 with TRBJ2-3; 13 positions agree with TRBD2. The CDR3 has 17 amino acids. Trimming cost V 8 bases and J 2 bases; bases outside gene matches: 10. Germline assignment: CDR1 SGHVS and CDR2 FNYEAQ. The CDR3 here is CASSLGTSGAFTDTQYF. The CDR3 nucleotides are TGTGCCAGCTCGCTTGGGACTAGCGGGGCGTTCACAGATACGCAGTATTTT. The full variable domain, with the rest looked up from reference TRBV7-6 and TRBJ2-3, is GAGVSQSPRYKVTKRGQDVALRCDPISGHVSLYWYRQALGQGPEFLTYFNYEAQQDKSGLPNDRFSAERPEGSISTLTIQRTEQRDSAMYRCASSLGTSGAFTDTQYFGPGTRLTVL.

CDR3 sequence (DNA): TGCGCCAGCAGCCAAGGAGAGTTTGGAGCTAACTATGGCTACACCTTC. Its translation is CASSQGEFGANYGYTF. The rearrangement uses TRBV4-3 and TRBJ1-2, with D hard to call. This CDR3 spans 16 amino acids. From germline, CDR1 is LGHNA and CDR2 YSLEER. V was clipped by 1 base and J by 0 bases, with 12 bases between them.